The entry below describes one T cell receptor (beta chain). What it recognizes is unknown. The germline V and J ends were trimmed by 1 base and 7 bases, with 12 bases remaining between them. Germline V gives CDR1 SEHNR, CDR2 FQNEAQ (reference sequence). This CDR3 has 14 residues. This entry is derived from a study of siplizumab effects on memory and regulatory T cells. Findings of the study overall: Siplizumab significantly lowered the alloreactive sequences that could be traced to unstimulated CD4+ memory cells.

Clones were read by immunoSEQ multiplex PCR, and TCRdb kept only the in-frame ones, dropping some. The table shows approximately 110,000 clones, with about 90% occurring only once. The origin of this receptor is a human donor in good health. Sequencing input: Tregs sorted from blood. This chain connects TRBV7-9 to TRBJ2-3; D possibly uses TRBD1 or TRBD2 (5 bases each). CDR3: CASSLGDPINTQYF. CDR3 nucleotides: TGTGCCAGCAGCTTAGGGGACCCCATTAATACGCAGTATTTT.